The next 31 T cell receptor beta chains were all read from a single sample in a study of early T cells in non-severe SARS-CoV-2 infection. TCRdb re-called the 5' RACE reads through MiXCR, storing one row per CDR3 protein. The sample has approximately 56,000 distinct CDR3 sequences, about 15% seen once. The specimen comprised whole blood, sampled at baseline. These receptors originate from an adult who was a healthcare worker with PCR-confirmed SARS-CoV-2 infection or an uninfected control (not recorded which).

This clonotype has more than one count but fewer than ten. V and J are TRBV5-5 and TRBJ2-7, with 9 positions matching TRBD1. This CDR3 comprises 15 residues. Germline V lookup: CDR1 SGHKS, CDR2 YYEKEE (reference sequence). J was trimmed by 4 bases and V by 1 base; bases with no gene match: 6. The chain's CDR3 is CASSLSGTGRYEQYF. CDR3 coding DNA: TGTGCCAGCAGCTTGTCCGGGACAGGGAGGTACGAGCAGTACTTC.

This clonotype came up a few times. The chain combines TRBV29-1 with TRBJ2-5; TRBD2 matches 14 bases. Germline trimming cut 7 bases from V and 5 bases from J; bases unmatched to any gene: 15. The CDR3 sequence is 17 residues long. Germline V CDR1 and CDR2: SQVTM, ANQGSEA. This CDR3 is CSGKVPTSGRARETQYF. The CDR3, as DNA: TGCAGCGGCAAGGTTCCGACTAGCGGGAGGGCGCGGGAGACCCAGTACTTC.

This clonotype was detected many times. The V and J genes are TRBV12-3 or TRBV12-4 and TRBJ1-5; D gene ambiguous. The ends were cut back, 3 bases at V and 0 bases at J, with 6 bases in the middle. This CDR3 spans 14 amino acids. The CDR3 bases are TGTGCCAGCAGTTTTATCTCTAGCAATCAGCCCCAGCATTTT. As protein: CASSFISSNQPQHF.

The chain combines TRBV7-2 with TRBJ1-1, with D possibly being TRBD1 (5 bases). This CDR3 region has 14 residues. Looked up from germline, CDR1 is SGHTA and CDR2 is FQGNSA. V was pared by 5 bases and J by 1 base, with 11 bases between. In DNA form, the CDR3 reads TGTGCCAGCAGCGCCCGACAGTCGAACACTGAAGCTTTCTTT. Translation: CASSARQSNTEAFF.

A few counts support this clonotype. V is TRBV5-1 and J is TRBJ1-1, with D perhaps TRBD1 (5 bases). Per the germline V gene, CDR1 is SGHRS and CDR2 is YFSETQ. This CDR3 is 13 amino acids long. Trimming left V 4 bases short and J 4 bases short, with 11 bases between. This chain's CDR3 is CASSQQEGTEAFF. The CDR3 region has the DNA TGCGCCAGCAGCCAACAGGAAGGCACTGAAGCTTTCTTT. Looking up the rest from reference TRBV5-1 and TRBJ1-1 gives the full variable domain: KAGVTQTPRYLIKTRGQQVTLSCSPISGHRSVSWYQQTPGQGLQFLFEYFSETQRNKGNFPGRFSGRQFSNSRSEMNVSTLELGDSALYLCASSQQEGTEAFFGQGTRLTVV.

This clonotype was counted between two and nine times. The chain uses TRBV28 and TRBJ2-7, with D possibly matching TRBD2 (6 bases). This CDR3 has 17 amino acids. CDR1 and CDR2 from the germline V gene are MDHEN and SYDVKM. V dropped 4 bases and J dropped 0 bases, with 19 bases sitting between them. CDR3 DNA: TGTGCCAGCAGTTCACCGGGACTCTCCAGGAGCTCCTACGAGCAGTACTTC. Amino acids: CASSSPGLSRSSYEQYF.

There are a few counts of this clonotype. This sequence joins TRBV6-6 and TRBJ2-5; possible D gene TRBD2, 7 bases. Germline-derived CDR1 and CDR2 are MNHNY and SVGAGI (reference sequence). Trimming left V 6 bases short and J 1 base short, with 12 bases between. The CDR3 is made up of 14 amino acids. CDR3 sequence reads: CASSRRGAQETQYF. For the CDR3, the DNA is TGTGCCAGCAGCCGCCGGGGGGCCCAAGAGACCCAGTACTTC.

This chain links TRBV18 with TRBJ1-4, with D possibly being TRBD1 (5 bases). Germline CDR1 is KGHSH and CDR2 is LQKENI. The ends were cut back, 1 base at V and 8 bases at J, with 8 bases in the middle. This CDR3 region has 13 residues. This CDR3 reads CASSPQGNEKLFF. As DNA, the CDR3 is TGTGCCAGCTCACCACAGGGGAACGAAAAACTGTTTTTT.

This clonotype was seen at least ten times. The CDR3 region is CASSPGLDHYYEQYF. The CDR3 bases are TGTGCCAGCAGTCCGGGACTAGACCATTACTACGAGCAGTACTTC. The chain joins TRBV6-6 to TRBJ2-7; 8 bases are a match to TRBD2. CDR1 is MNHNY and CDR2 is SVGAGI in the germline V gene (reference sequence). V lost 5 bases to trimming and J lost 3 bases; unmatched junction nucleotides: 9. This CDR3 is 15 amino acids long.

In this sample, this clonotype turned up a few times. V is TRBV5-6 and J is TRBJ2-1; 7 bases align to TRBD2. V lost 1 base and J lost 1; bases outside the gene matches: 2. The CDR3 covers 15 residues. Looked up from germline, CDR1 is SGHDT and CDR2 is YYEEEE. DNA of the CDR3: TGTGCCAGCAGCTTGCGGGAGGAGTCCTACAATGAGCAGTTCTTC. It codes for CASSLREESYNEQFF. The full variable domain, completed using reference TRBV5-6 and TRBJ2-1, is DAGVTQSPTHLIKTRGQQVTLRCSPKSGHDTVSWYQQALGQGPQFIFQYYEEEERQRGNFPDRFSGHQFPNYSSELNVNALLLGDSALYLCASSLREESYNEQFFGPGTRLTVL.

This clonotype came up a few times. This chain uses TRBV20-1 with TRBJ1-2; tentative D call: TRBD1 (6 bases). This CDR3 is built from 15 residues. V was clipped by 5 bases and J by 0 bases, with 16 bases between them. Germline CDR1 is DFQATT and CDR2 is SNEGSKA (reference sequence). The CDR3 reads CSAGRGGSANYGYTF. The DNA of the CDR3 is TGCAGTGCTGGAAGAGGGGGGTCAGCTAACTATGGCTACACCTTC.

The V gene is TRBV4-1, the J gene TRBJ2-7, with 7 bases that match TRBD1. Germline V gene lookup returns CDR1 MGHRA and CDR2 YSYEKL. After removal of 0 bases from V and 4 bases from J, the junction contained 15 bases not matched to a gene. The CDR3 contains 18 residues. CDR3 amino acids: CASSQDPRYGTAAYEQYF. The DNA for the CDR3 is TGCGCCAGCAGCCAAGATCCTAGGTACGGGACAGCCGCTTACGAGCAGTACTTC.

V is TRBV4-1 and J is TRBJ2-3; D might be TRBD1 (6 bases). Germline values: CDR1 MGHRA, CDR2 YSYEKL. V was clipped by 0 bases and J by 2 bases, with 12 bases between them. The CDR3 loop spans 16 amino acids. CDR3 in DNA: TGCGCCAGCAGCCAAGAGTCCAGGGGCTTCACAGATACGCAGTATTTT. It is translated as CASSQESRGFTDTQYF.

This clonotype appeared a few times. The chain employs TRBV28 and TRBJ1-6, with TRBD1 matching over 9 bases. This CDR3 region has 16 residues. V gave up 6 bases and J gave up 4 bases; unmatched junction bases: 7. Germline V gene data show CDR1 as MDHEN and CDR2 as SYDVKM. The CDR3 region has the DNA TGTGCCAGCAGAAAACAGGGGACAGGGTATAATTCACCCCTCCACTTT. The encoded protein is CASRKQGTGYNSPLHF.

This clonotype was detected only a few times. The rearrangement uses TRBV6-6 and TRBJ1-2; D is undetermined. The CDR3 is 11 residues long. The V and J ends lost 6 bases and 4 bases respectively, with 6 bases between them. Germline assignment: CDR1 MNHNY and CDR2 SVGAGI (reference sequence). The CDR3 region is CASSTIYGYTF. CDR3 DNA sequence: TGTGCCAGCAGCACGATCTATGGCTACACCTTC.

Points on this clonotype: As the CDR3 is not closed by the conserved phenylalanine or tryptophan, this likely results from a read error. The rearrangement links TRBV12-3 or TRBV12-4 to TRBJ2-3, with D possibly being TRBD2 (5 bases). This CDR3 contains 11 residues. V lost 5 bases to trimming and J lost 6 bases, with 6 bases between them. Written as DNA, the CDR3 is TGTGCCAGCAGTGACTACGATACGCAGTATTTA. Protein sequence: CASSDYDTQYL.

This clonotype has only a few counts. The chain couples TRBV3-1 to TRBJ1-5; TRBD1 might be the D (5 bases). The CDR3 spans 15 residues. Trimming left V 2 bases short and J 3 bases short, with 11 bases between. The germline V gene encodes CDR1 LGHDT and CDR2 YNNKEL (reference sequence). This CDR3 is CASSQHGGFNQPQHF. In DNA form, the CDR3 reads TGTGCCAGCAGCCAACATGGGGGGTTCAATCAGCCCCAGCATTTT.

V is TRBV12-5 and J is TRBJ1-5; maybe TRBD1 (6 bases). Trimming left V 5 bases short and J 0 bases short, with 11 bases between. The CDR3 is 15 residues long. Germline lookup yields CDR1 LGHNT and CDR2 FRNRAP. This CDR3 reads CASGLRDNSNQPQHF. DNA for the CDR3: TGTGCTAGTGGTCTCCGGGACAATAGCAATCAGCCCCAGCATTTT. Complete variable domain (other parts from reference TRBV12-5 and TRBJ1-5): DARVTQTPRHKVTEMGQEVTMRCQPILGHNTVFWYRQTMMQGLELLAYFRNRAPLDDSGMPKDRFSAEMPDATLATLKIQPSEPRDSAVYFCASGLRDNSNQPQHFGDGTRLSIL.

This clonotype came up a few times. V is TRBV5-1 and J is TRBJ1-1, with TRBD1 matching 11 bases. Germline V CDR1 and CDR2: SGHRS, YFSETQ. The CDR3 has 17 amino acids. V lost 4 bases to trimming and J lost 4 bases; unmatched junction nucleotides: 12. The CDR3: CASSEMGQGVLGTEAFF. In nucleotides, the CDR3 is TGCGCCAGCAGCGAAATGGGACAGGGGGTGTTGGGCACTGAAGCTTTCTTT.

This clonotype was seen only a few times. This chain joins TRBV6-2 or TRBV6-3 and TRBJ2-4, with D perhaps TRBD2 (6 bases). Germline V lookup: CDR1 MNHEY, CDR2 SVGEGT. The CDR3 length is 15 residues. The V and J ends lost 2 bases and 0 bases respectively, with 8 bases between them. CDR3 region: CASSYAGLAKNIQYF. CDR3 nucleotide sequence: TGTGCCAGCAGTTACGCGGGATTAGCCAAAAACATTCAGTACTTC.

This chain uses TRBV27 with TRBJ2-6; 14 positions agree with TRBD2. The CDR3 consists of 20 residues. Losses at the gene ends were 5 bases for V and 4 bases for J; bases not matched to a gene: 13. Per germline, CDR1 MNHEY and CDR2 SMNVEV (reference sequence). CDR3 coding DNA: TGTGCCAGCAGTCTTTCCCGTCTGACTAGCGGGAGGGGCGGGGCCAACGTCCTGACTTTC. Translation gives CASSLSRLTSGRGGANVLTF.

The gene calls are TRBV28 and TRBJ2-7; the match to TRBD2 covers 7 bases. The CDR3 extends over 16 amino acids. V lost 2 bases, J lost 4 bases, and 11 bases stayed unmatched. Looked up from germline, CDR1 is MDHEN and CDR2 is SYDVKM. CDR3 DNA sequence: TGTGCCAGCAGTTTAGAAGCTTGGGCGGGAGAATACGAGCAGTACTTC. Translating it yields CASSLEAWAGEYEQYF.

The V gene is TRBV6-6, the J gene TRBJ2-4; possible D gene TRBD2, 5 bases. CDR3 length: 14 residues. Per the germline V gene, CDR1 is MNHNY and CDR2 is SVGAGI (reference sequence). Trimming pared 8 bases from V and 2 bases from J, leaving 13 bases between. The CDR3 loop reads CASQTGWSKNIQYF. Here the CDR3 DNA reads TGTGCCAGCCAAACGGGGTGGTCCAAAAACATTCAGTACTTC.

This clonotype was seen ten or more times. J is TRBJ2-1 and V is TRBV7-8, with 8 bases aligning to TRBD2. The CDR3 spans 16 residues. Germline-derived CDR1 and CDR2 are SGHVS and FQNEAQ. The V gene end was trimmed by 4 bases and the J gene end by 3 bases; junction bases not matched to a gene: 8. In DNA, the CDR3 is TGTGCCAGCAGCTATTTAGCGGGAATCTACTACAATGAGCAGTTCTTC. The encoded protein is CASSYLAGIYYNEQFF.

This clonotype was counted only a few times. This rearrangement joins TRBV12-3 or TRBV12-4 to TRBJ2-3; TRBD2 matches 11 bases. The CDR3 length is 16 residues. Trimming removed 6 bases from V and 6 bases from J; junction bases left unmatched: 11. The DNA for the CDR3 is TGTGCCAGCAGGGCACTAGCGGGAGAACCCGCGGATACGCAGTATTTT. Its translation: CASRALAGEPADTQYF.

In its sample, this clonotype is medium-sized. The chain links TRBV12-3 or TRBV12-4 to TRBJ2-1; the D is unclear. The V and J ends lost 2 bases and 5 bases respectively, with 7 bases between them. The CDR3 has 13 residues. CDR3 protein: CASSLLANNEQFF. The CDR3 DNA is TGTGCCAGCAGTTTATTGGCAAACAATGAGCAGTTCTTC.

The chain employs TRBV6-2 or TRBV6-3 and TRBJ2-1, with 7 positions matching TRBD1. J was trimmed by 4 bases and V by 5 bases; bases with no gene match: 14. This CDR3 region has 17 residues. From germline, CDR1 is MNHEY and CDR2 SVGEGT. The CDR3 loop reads CASSTRFTGVLYNEQFF. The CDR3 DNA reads TGTGCCAGCAGTACCCGGTTTACAGGGGTACTATACAATGAGCAGTTCTTC.

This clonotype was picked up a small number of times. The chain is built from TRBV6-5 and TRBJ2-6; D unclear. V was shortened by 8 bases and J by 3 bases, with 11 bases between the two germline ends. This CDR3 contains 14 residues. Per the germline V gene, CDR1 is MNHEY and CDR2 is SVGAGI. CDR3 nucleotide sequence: TGTGCCAGCCGTAGTGGGGTTGGGGCCAACGTCCTGACTTTC. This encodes CASRSGVGANVLTF.

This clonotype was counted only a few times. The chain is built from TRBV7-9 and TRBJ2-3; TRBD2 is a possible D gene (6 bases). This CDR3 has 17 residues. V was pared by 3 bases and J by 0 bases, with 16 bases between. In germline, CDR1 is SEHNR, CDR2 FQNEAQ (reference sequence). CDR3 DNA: TGTGCCAGCAGCTTCTACGGGAGAGGACCTAGCACAGATACGCAGTATTTT. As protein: CASSFYGRGPSTDTQYF.

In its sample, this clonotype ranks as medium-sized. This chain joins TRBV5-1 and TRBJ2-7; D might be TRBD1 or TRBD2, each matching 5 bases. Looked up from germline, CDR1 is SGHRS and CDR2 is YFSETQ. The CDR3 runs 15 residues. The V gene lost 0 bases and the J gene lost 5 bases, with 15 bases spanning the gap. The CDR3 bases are TGCGCCAGCAGCTTGGGGGGGACGGGACGAGACGAGCAGTACTTC. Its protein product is CASSLGGTGRDEQYF.

The CDR3 loop is CASSSPETYGYTF. DNA of the CDR3: TGTGCCAGCAGTTCCCCAGAGACCTATGGCTACACCTTC. The V gene is TRBV25-1, the J gene TRBJ1-2, with unresolved D. With 5 bases removed from V and 4 bases from J, the gap between germline ends came to 11 bases. Germline V gene sequence: CDR1 MGHDK, CDR2 SYGVNS. The CDR3 runs to 13 residues.